This T cell receptor (beta chain) derives from a study of regulatory T cells in long-lasting Graves disease. Libraries of TCR beta came from iRepertoire HTBI primers plus Arm-PCR of CDR3 regions. One entry per CDR3 protein, called by TCRdb with MiXCR from the multiplex PCR reads. In the table there are about 430,000 distinct CDR3 sequences, around 16% of which are singletons. Time point given: newly diagnosed GD, antithyroid drugs for less than 3 months. The TCR library was made from RNA extracted from PBMCs. Germline lookup yields CDR1 DFQATT and CDR2 SNEGSKA (reference sequence). This CDR3 is built from 13 residues. V was pared by 6 bases and J by 1 base, with 10 bases between. The sample was also reused in another study, on T cells in Graves' hyperthyroidism and ophthalmopathy.

This sequence joins TRBV20-1 and TRBJ2-1, with a tentative D call TRBD2 (6 bases). The sequence came from a woman in her thirties or forties with Graves disease. Sequencing was performed on peripheral blood mononuclear cells (PBMCs), taken at new diagnosis, from a patient treated with antithyroid drugs. The CDR3 loop reads CSAPGESYNEQFF. The CDR3 nucleotides are TGCAGTGCCCCGGGAGAGTCCTACAATGAGCAGTTCTTC.